What follows describes a single T cell receptor beta chain. The antigen remains unidentified. Germline V gives CDR1 MNHEY, CDR2 SVGAGI. The CDR3 spans 14 residues. The V end lost 5 bases, the J end lost 8 bases, and 18 bases lay between the germline ends. These data come from a study of T cells in Graves' hyperthyroidism and ophthalmopathy. Overall study results and limits: Progression to ophthalmopathy was predicted a median of about six months early.

Amplification of TCR beta CDR3 regions was performed using RNA transcripts as template. HTBI primers were employed in a first-round RT-PCR of the TCR CDR3. TCRdb redid the calling of the multiplex PCR reads with MiXCR, one entry per CDR3 protein. The sample has hundreds of thousands of distinct CDR3 sequences, about 45% seen once. Material for sequencing was peripheral blood or thyroid tissue (not recorded which). The clonotype was recovered from an adult man with Graves' disease, either hyperthyroidism or ophthalmopathy (not recorded which). The chain has TRBV6-5 and TRBJ1-2; perhaps TRBD1 as D (6 bases). The CDR3 loop is CASSNSIKDRGYTF. In DNA, the CDR3 is TGTGCCAGCAGTAATTCAATCAAAGACAGGGGCTACACCTTC.